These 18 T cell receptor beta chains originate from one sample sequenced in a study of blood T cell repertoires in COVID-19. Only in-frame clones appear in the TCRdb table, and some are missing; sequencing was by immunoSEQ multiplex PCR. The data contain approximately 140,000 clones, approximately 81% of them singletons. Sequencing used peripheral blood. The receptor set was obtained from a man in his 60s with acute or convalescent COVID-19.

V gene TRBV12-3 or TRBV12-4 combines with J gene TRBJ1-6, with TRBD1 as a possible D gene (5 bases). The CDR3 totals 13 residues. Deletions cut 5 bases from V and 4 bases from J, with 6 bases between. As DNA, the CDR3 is TGTGCCAGCAGTCGACAGTATAATTCACCCCTCCACTTT. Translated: CASSRQYNSPLHF.

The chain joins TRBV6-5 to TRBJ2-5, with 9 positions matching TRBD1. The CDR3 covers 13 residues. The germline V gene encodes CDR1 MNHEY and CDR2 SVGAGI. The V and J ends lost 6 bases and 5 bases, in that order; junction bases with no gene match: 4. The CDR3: CASSGQGSETQYF. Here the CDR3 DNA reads TGTGCCAGCAGCGGACAGGGGTCGGAGACCCAGTACTTC.

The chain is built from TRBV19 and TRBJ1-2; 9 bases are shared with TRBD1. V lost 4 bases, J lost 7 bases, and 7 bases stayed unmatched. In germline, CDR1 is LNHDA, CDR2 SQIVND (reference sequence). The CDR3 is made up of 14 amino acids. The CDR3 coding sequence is TGTGCCAGTAGTAAATCGGCGGACAGGGGTGGCTACACCTTC. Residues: CASSKSADRGGYTF.

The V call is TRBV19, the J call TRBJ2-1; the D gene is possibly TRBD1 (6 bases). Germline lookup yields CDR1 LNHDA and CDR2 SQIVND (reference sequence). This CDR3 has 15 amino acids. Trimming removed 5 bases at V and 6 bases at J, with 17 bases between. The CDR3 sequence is CASSEGTGQTNEQFF. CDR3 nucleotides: TGTGCCAGTAGTGAGGGGACCGGACAGACCAATGAGCAGTTCTTC.

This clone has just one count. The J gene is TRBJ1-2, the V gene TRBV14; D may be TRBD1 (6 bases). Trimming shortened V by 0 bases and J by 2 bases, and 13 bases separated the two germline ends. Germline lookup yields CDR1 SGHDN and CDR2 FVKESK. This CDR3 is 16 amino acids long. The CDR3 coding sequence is TGTGCCAGCAGCCAAGATCAAGGGGGAACAAACTATGGCTACACCTTC. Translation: CASSQDQGGTNYGYTF.

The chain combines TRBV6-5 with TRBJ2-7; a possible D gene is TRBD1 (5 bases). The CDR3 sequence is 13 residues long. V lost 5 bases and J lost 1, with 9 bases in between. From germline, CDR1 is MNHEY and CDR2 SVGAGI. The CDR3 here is CASSPGNSYEQYF. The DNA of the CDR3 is TGTGCCAGCAGTCCAGGGAATTCCTACGAGCAGTACTTC.

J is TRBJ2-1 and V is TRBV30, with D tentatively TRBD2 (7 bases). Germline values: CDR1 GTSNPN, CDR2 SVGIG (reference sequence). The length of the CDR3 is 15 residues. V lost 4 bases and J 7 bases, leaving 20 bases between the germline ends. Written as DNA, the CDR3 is TGTGCCTGGATGCAGAAGGGGGGGAACGGGAATGAGCAGTTCTTC. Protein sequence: CAWMQKGGNGNEQFF.

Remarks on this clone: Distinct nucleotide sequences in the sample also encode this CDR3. Here the CDR3 DNA reads TGTGCCAGCAGTCCGGGACAGGGGAATCAGCCCCAGCATTTT. Translated, it gives CASSPGQGNQPQHF. V gene TRBV7-9 combines with J gene TRBJ1-5, with 10 positions matching TRBD1. Germline-derived CDR1 and CDR2 are SEHNR and FQNEAQ (reference sequence). The CDR3 is made up of 14 amino acids. Trimming took 6 bases from V and 4 from J; bases not matched to a gene: 3.

In DNA form, the CDR3 reads TGTGCCAGCTCACCAGGGGCTAGCGAAGGAGATACGCAGTATTTT. It translates to CASSPGASEGDTQYF. The rearrangement joins TRBV18 to TRBJ2-3, with a tentative D call TRBD2 (6 bases). CDR1 is KGHSH and CDR2 is LQKENI in the germline V gene. There are 15 residues in the CDR3. V lost 2 bases and J lost 5, with 14 bases in between.

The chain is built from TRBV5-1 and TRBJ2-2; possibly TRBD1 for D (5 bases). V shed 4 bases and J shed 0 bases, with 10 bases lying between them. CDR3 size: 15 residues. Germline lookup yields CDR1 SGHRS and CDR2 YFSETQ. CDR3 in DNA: TGCGCCAGCAGCAAGACAGAAGCGAACACCGGGGAGCTGTTTTTT. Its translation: CASSKTEANTGELFF.

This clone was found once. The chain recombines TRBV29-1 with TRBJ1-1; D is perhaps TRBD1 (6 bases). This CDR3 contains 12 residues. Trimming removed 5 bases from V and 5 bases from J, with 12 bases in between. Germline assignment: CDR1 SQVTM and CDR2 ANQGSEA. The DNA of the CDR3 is TGCAGCGTTACCAGGGGTGGTACTGAAGCTTTCTTT. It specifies CSVTRGGTEAFF.

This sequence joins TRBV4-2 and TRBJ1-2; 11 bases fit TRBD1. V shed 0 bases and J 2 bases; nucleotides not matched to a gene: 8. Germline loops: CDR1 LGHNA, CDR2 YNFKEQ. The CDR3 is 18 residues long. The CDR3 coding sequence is TGTGCCAGCAGCCAAGATCCCGGGACAGGGGGAGACAACTATGGCTACACCTTC. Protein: CASSQDPGTGGDNYGYTF.

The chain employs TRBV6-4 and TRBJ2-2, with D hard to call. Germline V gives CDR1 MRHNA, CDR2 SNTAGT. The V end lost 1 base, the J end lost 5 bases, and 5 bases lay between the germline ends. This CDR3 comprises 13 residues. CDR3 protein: CASSDYNTGELFF. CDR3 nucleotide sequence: TGTGCCAGCAGTGACTACAATACCGGGGAGCTGTTTTTT.

This CDR3 reads CASSSGQGASGYTF. CDR3 sequence (DNA): TGTGCCAGCAGTAGCGGACAGGGGGCGTCTGGCTACACCTTC. This chain uses TRBV6-5 with TRBJ1-2; 11 bases map to TRBD1. The junction had 6 bases not matched to a gene; V was cut back by 5 bases and J by 7 bases. The V gene's germline CDR1 is MNHEY and CDR2 SVGAGI. CDR3 size: 14 residues.

The CDR3 reads CAWKGLAVSSYNEQFF. CDR3 in DNA: TGTGCCTGGAAGGGACTAGCAGTTTCCAGTTACAATGAGCAGTTCTTC. The chain employs TRBV30 and TRBJ2-1; 9 bases fit TRBD2. CDR3 length: 16 amino acids. The germline CDR1 and CDR2 sequences are GTSNPN and SVGIG (reference sequence). J gave up 4 bases and V 4 bases, and 11 bases lay outside the gene matches.

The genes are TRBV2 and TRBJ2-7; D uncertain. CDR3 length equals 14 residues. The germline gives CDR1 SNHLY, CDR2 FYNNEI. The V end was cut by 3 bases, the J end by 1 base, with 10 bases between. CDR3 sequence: CASSDTGGSYEQYF. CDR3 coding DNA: TGTGCCAGCAGTGATACGGGTGGATCCTACGAGCAGTACTTC.

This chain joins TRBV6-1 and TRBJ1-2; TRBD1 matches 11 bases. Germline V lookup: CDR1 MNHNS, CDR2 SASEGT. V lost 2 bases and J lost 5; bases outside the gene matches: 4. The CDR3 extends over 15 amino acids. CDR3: CASSEWDRGIYGYTF. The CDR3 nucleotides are TGTGCCAGCAGTGAATGGGACAGGGGGATTTATGGCTACACCTTC.

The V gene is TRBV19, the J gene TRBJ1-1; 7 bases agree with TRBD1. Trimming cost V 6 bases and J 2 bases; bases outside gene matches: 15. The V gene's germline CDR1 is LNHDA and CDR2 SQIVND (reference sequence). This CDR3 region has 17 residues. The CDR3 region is CASSRGRGGQPNTEAFF. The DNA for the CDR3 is TGTGCCAGTAGCCGAGGAAGAGGGGGACAGCCAAACACTGAAGCTTTCTTT. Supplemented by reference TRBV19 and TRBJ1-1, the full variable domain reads DGGITQSPKYLFRKEGQNVTLSCEQNLNHDAMYWYRQDPGQGLRLIYYSQIVNDFQKGDIAEGYSVSREKKESFPLTVTSAQKNPTAFYLCASSRGRGGQPNTEAFFGQGTRLTVV.